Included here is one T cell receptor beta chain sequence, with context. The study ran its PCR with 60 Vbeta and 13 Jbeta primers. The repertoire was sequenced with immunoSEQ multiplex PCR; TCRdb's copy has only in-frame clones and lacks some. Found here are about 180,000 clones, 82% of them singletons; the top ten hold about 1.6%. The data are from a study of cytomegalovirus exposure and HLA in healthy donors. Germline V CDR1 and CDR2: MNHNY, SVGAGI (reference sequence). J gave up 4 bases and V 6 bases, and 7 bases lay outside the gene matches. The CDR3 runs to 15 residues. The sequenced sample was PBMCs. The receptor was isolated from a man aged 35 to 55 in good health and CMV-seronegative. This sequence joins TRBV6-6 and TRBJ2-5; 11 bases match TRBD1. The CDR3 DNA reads TGTGCCAGCAGATTTAGGACAGGGGGCACAGAGACCCAGTACTTC. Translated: CASRFRTGGTETQYF.